The 14 T cell receptor beta chains in this list originate from one sample, sequenced in a study of cytomegalovirus exposure and HLA in healthy donors. Clones were sequenced by immunoSEQ multiplex PCR, and TCRdb holds only the in-frame ones, with some missing. The table has under 200,000 clones, roughly 91% seen once. The specimen was PBMCs. The receptors stem from a woman younger than 30 in good health and CMV-seropositive.

This clone was found once. The gene calls are TRBV7-3 and TRBJ2-3, with 7 bases aligning to TRBD2. This CDR3 is 12 amino acids long. Per germline, CDR1 SGHTA and CDR2 FQGTGA. Trimming at V came to 8 bases and at J to 2 bases, leaving 1 base not matched to a gene. Here the CDR3 DNA reads TGTGCCAGCGGGACTACCACAGATACGCAGTATTTT. Its translation is CASGTTTDTQYF.

The chain links TRBV28 to TRBJ1-5; 10 nucleotides agree with TRBD1. V shed 4 bases, J shed 2 bases, and the junction held 8 bases outside the gene matches. Germline CDR1 and CDR2: MDHEN and SYDVKM. This CDR3 comprises 17 residues. As DNA, the CDR3 is TGTGCCAGCAGTTCGACAGGGGGCGCAGGGGGCAATCAGCCCCAGCATTTT. Translation: CASSSTGGAGGNQPQHF.

J is TRBJ1-3 and V is TRBV4-1; perhaps TRBD1 as D (5 bases). The ends were cut back, 1 base at V and 3 bases at J, with 13 bases in the middle. The CDR3 runs 16 residues. Germline V gene lookup returns CDR1 MGHRA and CDR2 YSYEKL. CDR3 residues: CASSQAGAGGGNTIYF. Here the CDR3 DNA reads TGCGCCAGCAGCCAAGCCGGGGCCGGGGGTGGAAACACCATATATTTT.

The rearrangement uses TRBV29-1 and TRBJ1-1; possibly TRBD1 for D (6 bases). The CDR3 covers 15 residues. Germline CDR1 is SQVTM and CDR2 is ANQGSEA. V lost 0 bases, J lost 1 base, and 12 bases lay in between. CDR3 amino acids: CSVEELGGANTEAFF. DNA for the CDR3: TGCAGCGTTGAAGAACTAGGGGGGGCGAACACTGAAGCTTTCTTT. Based on the CDR3 plus reference TRBV29-1 and TRBJ1-1, the full variable domain is SAVISQKPSRDICQRGTSLTIQCQVDSQVTMMFWYRQQPGQSLTLIATANQGSEATYESGFVIDKFPISRPNLTFSTLTVSNMSPEDSSIYLCSVEELGGANTEAFFGQGTRLTVV.

The rearrangement links TRBV6-5 to TRBJ1-5, with 9 bases matching TRBD1. Germline CDR1 and CDR2: MNHEY and SVGAGI. V was pared by 7 bases and J by 5 bases, with 6 bases of the junction left unmatched. The CDR3 length is 14 residues. CDR3 bases: TGTGCCAGCATCCGGGACAGGGAGTATCAGCCCCAGCATTTT. It specifies CASIRDREYQPQHF.

This clone was detected only once. Here the CDR3 reads CASSYKTGWRQETQYF. The CDR3 coding sequence is TGTGCCAGCAGTTACAAGACAGGGTGGCGACAAGAGACCCAGTACTTC. The rearrangement joins TRBV6-5 to TRBJ2-5, with TRBD1 matching 7 bases. V lost 2 bases and J lost 2; bases outside the gene matches: 8. The CDR3 is 16 amino acids. The germline gives CDR1 MNHEY, CDR2 SVGAGI.

The chain has TRBV2 and TRBJ2-1; TRBD1 might be the D (5 bases). This CDR3 is built from 15 residues. Germline CDR1 is SNHLY and CDR2 is FYNNEI. V shed 6 bases and J shed 8 bases, with 20 bases lying between them. This chain's CDR3 is CASSYLRATVYEQFF. The CDR3 nucleotides read TGTGCCAGCAGCTATCTTAGGGCGACAGTCTATGAGCAGTTCTTC.

This clone has more than one count but fewer than ten. This chain links TRBV11-2 with TRBJ2-7; TRBD2 might be the D (5 bases). Germline lookup yields CDR1 SGHAT and CDR2 FQNNGV. The CDR3 length is 12 residues. The ends were cut back, 3 bases at V and 7 bases at J, with 10 bases in the middle. Here the CDR3 reads CASSLDGVEQYF. The CDR3 coding sequence is TGTGCCAGCAGCTTGGACGGGGTTGAGCAGTACTTC.

This chain links TRBV11-3 with TRBJ2-2; 9 nucleotides match TRBD2. Germline CDR1 SGHNT, CDR2 YENEEA. The V gene end was trimmed by 2 bases and the J gene end by 3 bases; junction bases not matched to a gene: 7. The CDR3 covers 17 residues. CDR3 DNA: TGTGCCAGCAGCTTACGCGCGGGAGGGCCTGACACCGGGGAGCTGTTTTTT. It specifies CASSLRAGGPDTGELFF.

The rearrangement links TRBV6-4 to TRBJ1-2; D is unresolved. Trimming stripped 4 bases from V and 5 bases from J, with 20 bases between. The CDR3 is 16 amino acids. Germline CDR1 and CDR2: MRHNA and SNTAGT. The CDR3 loop reads CASSVMGGVGVYGYTF. In DNA form, the CDR3 reads TGTGCCAGCAGTGTTATGGGCGGAGTGGGAGTTTATGGCTACACCTTC.

This rearrangement joins TRBV7-9 to TRBJ2-6; D might be TRBD1 (6 bases). The CDR3 spans 16 residues. Germline lookup yields CDR1 SEHNR and CDR2 FQNEAQ (reference sequence). The V end lost 3 bases, the J end lost 4 bases, and 13 bases lay between the germline ends. The CDR3 is CASSFAAGVGANVLTF. In nucleotides, the CDR3 is TGTGCCAGCAGCTTCGCTGCAGGGGTAGGGGCCAACGTCCTGACTTTC.

The chain couples TRBV11-2 to TRBJ2-7, with 8 bases aligning to TRBD1. CDR1 is SGHAT and CDR2 is FQNNGV in the germline V gene. The V gene end was trimmed by 4 bases and the J gene end by 6 bases; junction bases not matched to a gene: 8. There are 14 residues in the CDR3. CDR3 bases: TGTGCCAGCAGCTATACGACAGGGGCGGGCGAGCAGTACTTC. Its translation is CASSYTTGAGEQYF.

This chain joins TRBV7-9 and TRBJ2-1; 10 bases match TRBD1. The length of the CDR3 is 16 residues. The V segment lost 4 bases and the J segment 6 bases; nucleotides outside the gene matches: 9. Germline assignment: CDR1 SEHNR and CDR2 FQNEAQ (reference sequence). The chain's CDR3 is CASSSSQGQGINEQFF. The CDR3 nucleotides are TGTGCCAGCAGCTCAAGTCAGGGACAGGGGATCAATGAGCAGTTCTTC. Based on the CDR3 plus reference TRBV7-9 and TRBJ2-1, the full variable domain is DTGVSQNPRHKITKRGQNVTFRCDPISEHNRLYWYRQTLGQGPEFLTYFQNEAQLEKSRLLSDRFSAERPKGSFSTLEIQRTEQGDSAMYLCASSSSQGQGINEQFFGPGTRLTVL.

J is TRBJ1-1 and V is TRBV28; 7 nucleotides line up with TRBD1. From germline, CDR1 is MDHEN and CDR2 SYDVKM. Trimming took 10 bases from V and 2 from J; bases not matched to a gene: 16. The CDR3 runs 16 residues. DNA of the CDR3: TGTGCCACTTTCAAGACAGGGCCCATGAAAAACACTGAAGCTTTCTTT. Translating gives CATFKTGPMKNTEAFF. The full variable domain, completed using reference TRBV28 and TRBJ1-1, is DVKVTQSSRYLVKRTGEKVFLECVQDMDHENMFWYRQDPGLGLRLIYFSYDVKMKEKGDIPEGYSVSREKKERFSLILESASTNQTSMYLCATFKTGPMKNTEAFFGQGTRLTVV.